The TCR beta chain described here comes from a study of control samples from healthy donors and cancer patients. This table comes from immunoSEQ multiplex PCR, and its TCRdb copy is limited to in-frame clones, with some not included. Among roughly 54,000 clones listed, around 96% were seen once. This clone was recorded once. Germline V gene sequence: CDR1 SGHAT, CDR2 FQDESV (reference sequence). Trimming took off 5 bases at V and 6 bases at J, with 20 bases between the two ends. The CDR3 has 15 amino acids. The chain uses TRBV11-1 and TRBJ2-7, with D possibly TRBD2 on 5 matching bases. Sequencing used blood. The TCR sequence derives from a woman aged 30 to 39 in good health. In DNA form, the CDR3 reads TGTGCCAGCAGCCCCTTAGCGTTGACGGACGGCGAGCAGTACTTC. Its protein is CASSPLALTDGEQYF.